Given below is one T cell receptor (beta chain) in context. It has no known antigen specificity. The record has no base qualities; no much larger clone is one base away. The time point label of this sample denotes: sample from a COVID-19-recovered individual after infection. The donors were patients who had gone through COVID-19 ranging from mild to severe and had recovered. Memory T cell samples that were not cultured were sequenced immediately after ex vivo isolation. CD4+ total memory, central memory, effector memory and circulating T follicular helper cells were isolated from peripheral blood mononuclear cells. Receptor amplification or capture employed the immunoSEQ multiplex PCR assay. The paper's data handling went like this. The Chao-Jaccard similarity index and the number of shared clonotypes were used to measure repertoire overlap between subsets. In TCRdb, the immuneACCESS table is reduced to in-frame sequences with V and J assigned. These tables do not hold every clone; where another copy was compared, an unresolved V gene accounts for under half, and the others remain unexplained. V and J calls plus clone size are reproduced from that table; the DNA served to infer D and trimming. Present in this sample are some 80,000 clones, 83% of which were seen just once. The top ten clones comprise about 0.58% of the sample.

The entry originates in a study of CD4 T cell repertoires in COVID-19 (dated by TCRdb to the early 2020s). In terms of the full investigation: For cross-reactivity analysis, CFSE-low cells were expanded with IL-2 for approximately 10 days, then relabeled and restimulated with spike proteins from other coronaviruses. In COVID-19-recovered individuals, the study described naturally processed CD4+ T cell responses to SARS-CoV-2 spike and nucleoprotein and used TCR Vbeta sequencing to evaluate clonal composition. In three recovered individuals, the TCR Vbeta repertoire of SARS-CoV-2-reactive T cells was analyzed at the subset level. General conclusions and limits of the study: Between 7 and 25% of SARS-CoV-2 clonotypes were also found in SARS-CoV and/or HKU1 spike-stimulated secondary cultures, consistent with cross-reactivity. Several of the most expanded SARS-CoV-2-reactive clonotypes were found to be shared between two or all three memory subsets, suggesting intraclonal diversification.

The germline V gene (reference sequence) gives CDR1 as LNHDA and CDR2 as SQIVND. The CDR3, cysteine through phenylalanine, is 16 amino acids long. Only CDR3 DNA remains: 48 bases, in frame from the first base. Cut back by 5 bases and 0 bases, the V and J ends lie 14 bases apart. This specimen consisted of CD4+ T cells from peripheral blood, obtained after recovery from COVID-19. Recombination linked TRBV19 to TRBJ2-1; the D gene assignment is ambiguous. The source is a human donor who had COVID-19. At the DNA level, the sequence is TGTGCCAGTAGTCCCCCCTCACGGAGCTCCTACAATGAGCAGTTCTTC. Its amino acids are CASSPPSRSSYNEQFF.